This T cell receptor beta chain was recovered during a study of blood T cell repertoires in COVID-19 (dated by TCRdb to between 2020 and 2021). Turning to the overall study: Collaborator samples came from the United States, Italy and Spain and covered acute and convalescent phases of COVID-19. The prospective study material was composed of cDNA or gDNA derived from T cells, B-cell-depleted T cells, or PBMCs. Subjects who had been exposed to COVID-19, were actively infected with it, or had recovered from it provided the deeply sampled blood TCRbeta repertoires that made up the dataset. The repertoires were released in a freely available public database meant as a resource for research on the immune response to SARS-CoV-2. Samples came from the ongoing ImmuneRACE study (first 160 participants) plus 1,254 subjects from 6 global collaborators. A de-identified subject ID, COVID-19 status, age in years and sex were almost always included in the sample metadata. Where available, HLA class I and class II types were obtained from metadata supplied by the sample provider rather than from assay-based typing. The full study reports these points: The amount of clinical and demographic metadata varied by source and participant and was provided uncurated.

TCRbeta CDR3 regions were amplified from genomic DNA using the immunoSEQ Assay, a bias-controlled multiplex PCR. The original methods were these. The number of nucleated cells in each sample was estimated by amplification of reference gene primers within the assay. To quantify the absolute abundance of each unique TCRbeta CDR3 rearrangement, sequence reads were collapsed and filtered. For each sample, productive Simpson clonality was calculated by taking the square root of Simpson's diversity index across productive rearrangements. TCRdb limited this immuneACCESS table to in-frame rearrangements with V and J called. A share of clones is missing; checked studies link under half to unresolved V genes, and the rest is unexplained. V, J and clone size are taken as reported in that table, and D and trimming were inferred from the DNA itself. The sample table holds hundreds of thousands of clones, of which 85% to 90% were seen once. The biggest ten clones account for less than 9.5% of the sample.

CDR1 and CDR2, looked up from the germline V gene, are SQVTM and ANQGSEA. The CDR3, from cysteine to phenylalanine, totals 15 residues. The only DNA kept is the CDR3, 45 bases in frame from the first base. Trimming accounts for 4 bases at V and 1 base at J, while the number of junction bases matched to no gene is 9. In Seattle, one collaborating source enrolled patients while the infection was active and tracked those patients longitudinally over the course of disease. Each collaborating institution followed its own protocols to collect whole blood in K2EDTA tubes. For TCRbeta analysis, collaborator samples were shipped as frozen whole blood, as isolated PBMCs, or as DNA extracted from either sample type. A remark on this clone: Its antigen remains undetermined. Within one base of it there is no much larger clone, and no base qualities were kept.

The sequence was obtained from a woman in her fifties or sixties with COVID-19, enrolled during active disease. Sequencing was performed on peripheral blood. The chain is assembled from TRBV29-1 and TRBJ1-1, with 7 junctional bases fitting TRBD1. The nucleotides read TGCAGCGTTGCCCTGTGGGCAGGGGGGAACACTGAAGCTTTCTTT. Translated, this gives CSVALWAGGNTEAFF.